Below, 10 T cell receptor beta chains from the same sample are listed, as sequenced in a study of T-cell reconstitution after alpha-beta-depleted transplantation in children. The TCRbeta library incorporated unique molecular identifiers. TCRdb itself ran the PCR reads through MiXCR, one entry per CDR3 protein. The sample includes around 76,000 distinct CDR3 sequences, less than 20% of them seen just once. Material: PBMCs, mostly from graft donor cells, obtained 360 days after TCRalphabeta/CD19-depleted stem cell transplant. Receptors originate from a male patient under 10 years old who had a stem cell transplant for acute lymphoblastic leukemia, so the T cells may come from the graft donor.

In its sample, this clonotype was seen a few times. The chain links TRBV25-1 to TRBJ1-5; D might be TRBD1 (5 bases). Looked up from germline, CDR1 is MGHDK and CDR2 is SYGVNS. V gave up 2 bases and J gave up 0 bases, with 17 bases separating them. The CDR3 sequence is 18 residues long. CDR3 in amino acids: CASSERGWAGPSNQPQHF. CDR3 DNA: TGTGCCAGCAGTGAAAGGGGTTGGGCAGGTCCTAGCAATCAGCCCCAGCATTTT.

Notes on this clonotype: A much larger clone differs by one base, so this may be a read error. This sequence joins TRBV6-1 and TRBJ2-2; 7 bases fit TRBD1. The V gene's germline CDR1 is MNHNS and CDR2 SASEGT. This CDR3 spans 17 amino acids. CDR3 amino acids: CASRRYRDRLNTGELLF. CDR3 in DNA: TGTGCCAGCAGACGCTACCGGGACAGACTTAACACCGGGGAGCTGCTTTTT.

This clonotype was seen repeatedly, ten times or more. The V and J genes are TRBV7-9 and TRBJ2-1, with 8 bases matching TRBD1. Trimming cost V 0 bases and J 6 bases; bases outside gene matches: 4. The CDR3 has 15 amino acids. Germline V gene data show CDR1 as SEHNR and CDR2 as FQNEAQ (reference sequence). CDR3 coding DNA: TGTGCCAGCAGCTTAGCGGACAGGGACAGCAATGAGCAGTTCTTC. Amino acid sequence: CASSLADRDSNEQFF.

This clonotype has a count of ten or more. V and J are TRBV24-1 and TRBJ2-3; TRBD2 matches 12 bases. Germline values: CDR1 KGHDR, CDR2 SFDVKD. The CDR3 sequence is 19 residues long. V lost 1 base, J lost 4 bases, and 11 bases stayed unmatched. CDR3 loop: CATSDFTIGLAGTPDTQYF. As DNA, the CDR3 is TGTGCCACCAGTGATTTTACCATAGGACTAGCGGGAACCCCAGATACGCAGTATTTT.

Ten or more counts support this clonotype. The J gene is TRBJ2-2, the V gene TRBV5-4, with TRBD1 matching 9 bases. The CDR3 has 15 amino acids. Trimming took 0 bases from V and 6 from J; bases not matched to a gene: 3. Germline CDR1 is SGHNT and CDR2 is YYREEE (reference sequence). The DNA for the CDR3 is TGTGCCAGCAGCTTGGACAGGGGGCACTCCGGGGAGCTGTTTTTT. Its translation: CASSLDRGHSGELFF.

In its sample, this clonotype was seen many times. This chain connects TRBV3-1 to TRBJ1-5, with no clear D. V lost 3 bases and J lost 7, with 13 bases in between. The V gene's germline CDR1 is LGHDT and CDR2 YNNKEL (reference sequence). The CDR3 length is 14 residues. The chain's CDR3 is CASSHRSRSQPQHF. The CDR3 DNA is TGTGCCAGCAGCCATAGATCCCGTAGCCAGCCCCAGCATTTT.

This clonotype was seen a few times. The chain links TRBV11-3 to TRBJ1-1; D not certain. Trimming took off 0 bases at V and 1 base at J, with 3 bases between the two ends. Germline CDR1 reads SGHNT; CDR2 reads YENEEA. The length of the CDR3 is 13 residues. CDR3 sequence (DNA): TGTGCCAGCAGCTTAGAGGGGAACACTGAAGCTTTCTTT. It is translated as CASSLEGNTEAFF.

The chain couples TRBV7-9 to TRBJ1-2; no clear D gene. CDR1 is SEHNR and CDR2 is FQNEAQ in the germline V gene (reference sequence). This CDR3 spans 15 amino acids. Trimming took off 2 bases at V and 2 bases at J, with 12 bases between the two ends. CDR3 sequence: CASSLILEENYGYTF. CDR3 coding DNA: TGTGCCAGCAGCTTAATTCTCGAGGAGAACTATGGCTACACCTTC.

This clonotype was observed a few times. The chain uses TRBV5-1 and TRBJ1-1, with 9 bases aligning to TRBD1. This CDR3 is built from 16 residues. With V trimmed by 2 bases and J by 4 bases, 9 bases remained unmatched. The germline V gene has CDR1 SGHRS and CDR2 YFSETQ. The CDR3 sequence is CASSFTGTGLGTEAFF. CDR3 nucleotides: TGCGCCAGCAGCTTTACCGGGACAGGGCTTGGCACTGAAGCTTTCTTT.

The V and J genes are TRBV6-5 and TRBJ1-2; 8 bases agree with TRBD1. CDR1 is MNHEY, CDR2 SVGAGI, per germline. V was clipped by 5 bases and J by 4 bases; unmatched bases: 6. This CDR3 comprises 14 residues. This CDR3 is CASSHQGAGYGYTF. The CDR3 coding sequence is TGTGCCAGCAGTCACCAGGGGGCGGGCTATGGCTACACCTTC.